This is a list of T cell receptor beta chains from one sample in a study of OX40 agonist ivuxolimab in advanced cancers. The repertoire was sequenced with immunoSEQ multiplex PCR; TCRdb's copy has only in-frame clones and lacks some. The sample lists some 25,000 clones, about 82% occurring once. This material consisted of CD4+ or CD8+ T cells sorted from blood, taken in a trial of the OX40 agonist ivuxolimab. Source of these receptors: an adult with an advanced solid tumor such as melanoma, head and neck, liver or kidney cancer. Each CDR3 is given with its conserved first and last residue. The D gene is left open where the match is weak. Clone size is not always given. Where it is, it says once, few, many or a class for expanded clones.

.,TRBV4-3,TRBD1,TRBJ1-2,CASSQDPGGSGYTF,TGCGCCAGCAGCCAAGATCCAGGGGGCTCTGGCTACACCTTC
.,TRBV6-5,.,TRBJ2-1,CASSYSGDSYNEQFF,TGTGCCAGCAGTTACTCAGGGGACTCCTACAATGAGCAGTTCTTC
.,TRBV10-2,.,TRBJ2-7,CASLGLNYEQYF,TGCGCCAGCCTTGGACTAAACTACGAGCAGTACTTC
once,TRBV7-9,.,TRBJ2-3,CASSPGRLSTDTQYF,TGTGCCAGCAGCCCCGGTAGGCTCAGCACAGATACGCAGTATTTT
.,TRBV7-2,TRBD1,TRBJ2-2,CASSLWRQGRAGELFF,TGTGCCAGCAGCCTCTGGCGACAGGGTCGGGCCGGGGAGCTGTTTTTT
.,TRBV27,TRBD1,TRBJ2-1,CASSSGTEAYNEQFF,TGTGCCAGCAGTTCCGGGACAGAGGCATACAATGAGCAGTTCTTC
.,TRBV7-6,.,TRBJ1-3,CASSYAPSRTVSSSGNTIYF,TGTGCCAGCAGCTATGCCCCTTCTCGGACAGTTAGTAGCTCTGGAAACACCATATATTTT
.,TRBV7-6,TRBD2,TRBJ2-2,CASSFLAGENTGELFF,TGTGCCAGCAGCTTCTTAGCGGGGGAGAACACCGGGGAGCTGTTTTTT
.,TRBV6-1,.,TRBJ2-1,CASNRHVSYNEQFF,TGTGCCAGCAACAGACACGTCTCCTACAATGAGCAGTTCTTC
few,TRBV6-4,.,TRBJ2-6,CASSDTESGANVLTF,TGTGCCAGCAGTGACACGGAATCCGGGGCCAACGTCCTGACTTTC
.,TRBV9,.,TRBJ2-7,CASSLGQGSSYEQYF,TGTGCCAGCAGTTTGGGGCAGGGATCCTCCTACGAGCAGTACTTC
.,TRBV10-2,TRBD2,TRBJ2-2,CASLMSGRATGELFF,TGCGCCAGCCTCATGAGCGGGAGAGCCACCGGGGAGCTGTTTTTT
.,TRBV19,.,TRBJ2-1,CASSASMSASYNEQFF,TGTGCCAGTAGTGCTAGCATGAGTGCCTCCTACAATGAGCAGTTCTTC
.,TRBV5-1,.,TRBJ1-1,CASSLATNTEAFF,TGCGCCAGCAGCTTGGCGACAAACACTGAAGCTTTCTTT
.,TRBV6-5,TRBD1,TRBJ1-2,CASSYSNRGLDYGYTF,TGTGCCAGCAGTTACTCGAACAGGGGCTTAGACTATGGCTACACCTTC
few,TRBV7-6,.,TRBJ1-5,CASSRDQSNQPQHF,TGTGCCAGCAGCAGGGACCAAAGCAATCAGCCCCAGCATTTT
.,TRBV7-9,TRBD2,TRBJ2-4,CASSLFGSGRGRYIQYF,TGTGCCAGCAGCTTATTTGGTAGCGGGAGAGGAAGGTACATTCAGTACTTC
.,TRBV7-9,.,TRBJ1-1,CASSFSFRVDTEAFF,TGTGCCAGCAGCTTCTCGTTCAGGGTTGACACTGAAGCTTTCTTT
.,TRBV2,.,TRBJ2-7,CATRVGGVPYEQYF,TGTGCCACCCGAGTCGGGGGCGTCCCCTACGAGCAGTACTTC
.,TRBV6-4,TRBD2,TRBJ2-3,CASSDGLAGTDTQYF,TGTGCCAGCAGTGACGGGCTAGCGGGCACAGATACGCAGTATTTT
.,TRBV9,.,TRBJ1-2,CASSEGVTGPHTF,TGTGCCAGCAGCGAGGGGGTAACAGGTCCCCACACCTTC
.,TRBV30,.,TRBJ2-5,CAWSVTRTETQYF,TGTGCCTGGAGTGTAACCCGAACAGAGACCCAGTACTTC
.,TRBV2,.,TRBJ2-1,CASSWDSDQFF,TGTGCCAGCAGTTGGGACTCGGATCAGTTCTTC
once,TRBV2,TRBD1,TRBJ1-4,CASKGGTVGTEGEKLFF,TGTGCCAGCAAGGGGGGGACAGTCGGAACTGAGGGTGAAAAACTGTTTTTT
.,TRBV11-2,.,TRBJ2-2,CASSLGPGPNTGELFF,TGTGCCAGCAGCTTGGGACCCGGGCCGAACACCGGGGAGCTGTTTTTT
once,TRBV25-1,.,TRBJ1-4,CASTPMGVGEKLFF,TGTGCCAGCACCCCCATGGGAGTAGGCGAGAAACTGTTTTTT
medium-sized,TRBV5-6,.,TRBJ2-1,CRGRDEQFF,TGTAGGGGGAGGGATGAGCAGTTCTTC
once,TRBV7-8,TRBD2,TRBJ2-1,CASSLALAGTYNEQFF,TGTGCCAGCAGCTTAGCACTAGCGGGAACATACAATGAGCAGTTCTTC
.,TRBV14,TRBD2,TRBJ2-7,CASSQDHGLAGGYEQYF,TGTGCCAGCAGCCAAGATCATGGACTAGCGGGGGGTTACGAGCAGTACTTC